This T cell receptor beta chain was recovered during a study of beta chain features in type 1 diabetes. Study-level background: All samples combined gave 90 million to 130 million sorted cells for examination. General study results and limits: Fewer insertions but more deletions were seen at VDJ junctions in type 1 diabetes patients. Relative to healthy donors, patients appeared to have naive, central memory and Treg TCRB repertoires that were more similar.

In this sample, this clone turned up a few times. What it binds is not known. Reverse transcription of all isolated RNA meant that expressed TCRB transcripts were sequenced. The table came from immunoSEQ multiplex PCR; TCRdb's copy has only in-frame clones and leaves some out. Counted here are about 230,000 clones, about 9.3% occurring once; the ten biggest clones make up 0.03% to 0.04%. The germline V gene encodes CDR1 GTSNPN and CDR2 SVGIG (reference sequence). The CDR3 is made up of 13 amino acids. Trimming left V 5 bases short and J 4 bases short, with 14 bases between. The rearrangement uses TRBV30 and TRBJ2-5; D may be TRBD2 (6 bases). The TCR originated in a woman aged 18-30 years in good health. Input material: naive CD4+ T cells from blood. In DNA, the CDR3 is TGTGCCTGGGGCCCGGGGGTATCAGAGACCCAGTACTTC. This gives the protein CAWGPGVSETQYF.